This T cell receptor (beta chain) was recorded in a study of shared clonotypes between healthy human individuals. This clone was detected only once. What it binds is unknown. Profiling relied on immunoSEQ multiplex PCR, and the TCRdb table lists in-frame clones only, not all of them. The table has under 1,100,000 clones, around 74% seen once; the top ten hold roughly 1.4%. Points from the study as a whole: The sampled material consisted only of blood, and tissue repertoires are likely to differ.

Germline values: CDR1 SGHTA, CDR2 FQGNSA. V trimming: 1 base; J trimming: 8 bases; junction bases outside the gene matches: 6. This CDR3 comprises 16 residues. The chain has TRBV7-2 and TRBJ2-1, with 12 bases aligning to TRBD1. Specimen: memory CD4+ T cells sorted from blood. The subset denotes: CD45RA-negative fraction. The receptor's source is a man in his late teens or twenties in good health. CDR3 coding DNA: TGTGCCAGCAGCTTAGTTGGGACAGGGGGCTTGGATGAGCAGTTCTTC. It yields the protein CASSLVGTGGLDEQFF.